This T cell receptor (beta chain) was sequenced during a study of shared clonotypes between healthy human individuals. For every subset, genomic DNA was evenly distributed across several immunoSEQ plates. Per the original data handling: Filtering was not the same, since immunoSEQ gave junction-only sequences without quality scores. Using immunoSEQ multiplex PCR, the repertoire was profiled, and TCRdb retains in-frame clones only, with some absent. D and trimming come from the DNA, and the V and J calls and clone size come from that table. This sample yields some 680,000 clones, of which 60% to 75% are seen a single time; roughly 2% belongs to the top ten. Per germline, CDR1 SQVTM and CDR2 ANQGSEA. This CDR3 has 13 amino acids. V lost 4 bases and J lost 4; bases outside the gene matches: 6. Points from the study as a whole: Inspection by rarefaction showed sorted-subset sequencing to be incomplete despite large depth.

In the case of this clone: The antigen is undetermined.

J is TRBJ2-7 and V is TRBV29-1, with 8 bases fitting TRBD2. The sequence came from a woman aged 25 to 39 in good health. The specimen sequenced was memory CD4+ T cells sorted from blood. This sample's subset: CD45RA-negative fraction. The CDR3 spells CSVGSGSIYEQYF. The CDR3 DNA reads as TGCAGCGTTGGGAGCGGGAGTATTTACGAGCAGTACTTC.